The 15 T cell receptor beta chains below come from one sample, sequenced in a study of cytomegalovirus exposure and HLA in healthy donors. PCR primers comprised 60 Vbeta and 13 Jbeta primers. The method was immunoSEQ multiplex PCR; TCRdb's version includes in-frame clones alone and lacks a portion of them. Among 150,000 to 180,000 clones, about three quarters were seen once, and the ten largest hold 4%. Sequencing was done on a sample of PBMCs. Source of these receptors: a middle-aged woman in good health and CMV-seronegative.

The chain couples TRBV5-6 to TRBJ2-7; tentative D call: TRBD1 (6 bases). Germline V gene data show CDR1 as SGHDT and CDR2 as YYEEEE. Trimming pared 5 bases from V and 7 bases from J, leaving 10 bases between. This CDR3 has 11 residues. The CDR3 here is CASSWGTEQYF. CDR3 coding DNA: TGTGCCAGCAGTTGGGGGACAGAGCAGTACTTC. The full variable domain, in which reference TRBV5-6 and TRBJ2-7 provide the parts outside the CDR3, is DAGVTQSPTHLIKTRGQQVTLRCSPKSGHDTVSWYQQALGQGPQFIFQYYEEEERQRGNFPDRFSGHQFPNYSSELNVNALLLGDSALYLCASSWGTEQYFGPGTRLTVT.

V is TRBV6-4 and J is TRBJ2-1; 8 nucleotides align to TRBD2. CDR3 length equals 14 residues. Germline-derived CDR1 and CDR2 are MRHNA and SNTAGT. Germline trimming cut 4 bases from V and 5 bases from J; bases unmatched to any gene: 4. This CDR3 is CASSVAGGHNEQFF. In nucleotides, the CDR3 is TGTGCCAGCAGTGTGGCGGGAGGTCACAATGAGCAGTTCTTC.

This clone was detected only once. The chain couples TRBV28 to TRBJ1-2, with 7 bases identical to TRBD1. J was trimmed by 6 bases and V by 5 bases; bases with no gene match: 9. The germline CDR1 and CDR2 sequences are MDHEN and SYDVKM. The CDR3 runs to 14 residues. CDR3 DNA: TGTGCCAGCAGTGGATTTCCTACAGGGGATGGCTACACCTTC. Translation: CASSGFPTGDGYTF.

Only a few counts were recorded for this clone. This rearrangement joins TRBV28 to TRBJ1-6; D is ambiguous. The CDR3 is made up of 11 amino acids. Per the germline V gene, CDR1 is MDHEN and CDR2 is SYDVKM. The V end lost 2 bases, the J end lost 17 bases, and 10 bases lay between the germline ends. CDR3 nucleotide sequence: TGTGCCAGCAGTTTAGAGACGAGGATCCACTTT. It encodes CASSLETRIHF.

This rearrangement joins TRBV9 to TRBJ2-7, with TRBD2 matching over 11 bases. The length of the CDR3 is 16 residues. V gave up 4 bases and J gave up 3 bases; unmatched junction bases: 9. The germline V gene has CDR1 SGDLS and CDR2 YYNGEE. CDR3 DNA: TGTGCCAGCAGCTCCGATAGACTAGCGGGATTCTACGAGCAGTACTTC. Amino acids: CASSSDRLAGFYEQYF.

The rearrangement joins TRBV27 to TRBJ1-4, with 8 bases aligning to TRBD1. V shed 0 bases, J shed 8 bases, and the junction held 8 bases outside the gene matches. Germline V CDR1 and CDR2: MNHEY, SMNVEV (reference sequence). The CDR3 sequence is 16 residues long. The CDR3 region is CASSLSSQGAREKLFF. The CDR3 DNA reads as TGTGCCAGCAGTTTATCGAGTCAGGGGGCTAGGGAAAAACTGTTTTTT.

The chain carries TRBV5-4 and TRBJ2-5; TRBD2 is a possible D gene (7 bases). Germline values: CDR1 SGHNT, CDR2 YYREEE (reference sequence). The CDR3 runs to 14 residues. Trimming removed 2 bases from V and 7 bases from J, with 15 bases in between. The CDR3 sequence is CASSFGGLPGTQYF. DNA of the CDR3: TGTGCCAGCAGCTTCGGGGGGCTGCCGGGGACCCAGTACTTC.

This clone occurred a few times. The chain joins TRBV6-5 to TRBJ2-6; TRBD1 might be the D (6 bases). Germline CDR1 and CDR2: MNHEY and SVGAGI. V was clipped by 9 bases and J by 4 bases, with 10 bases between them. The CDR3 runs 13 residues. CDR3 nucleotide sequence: TGTGCCAGTACAGGGACCGGGGCCAACGTCCTGACTTTC. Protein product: CASTGTGANVLTF.

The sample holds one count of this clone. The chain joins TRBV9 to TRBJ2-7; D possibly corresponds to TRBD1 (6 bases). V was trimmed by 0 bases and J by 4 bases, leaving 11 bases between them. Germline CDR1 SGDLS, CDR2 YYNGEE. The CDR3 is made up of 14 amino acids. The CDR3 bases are TGTGCCAGCAGCGTAGCAGGACAGCCATACGAGCAGTACTTC. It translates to CASSVAGQPYEQYF.

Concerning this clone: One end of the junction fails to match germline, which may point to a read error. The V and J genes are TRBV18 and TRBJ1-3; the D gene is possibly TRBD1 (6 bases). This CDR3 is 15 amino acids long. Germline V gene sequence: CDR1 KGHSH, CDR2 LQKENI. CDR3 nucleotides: TGTGCCAGCTCCCCACGGGACATCTCTGGAAACACCATATATTTT. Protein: CASSPRDISGNTIYF.

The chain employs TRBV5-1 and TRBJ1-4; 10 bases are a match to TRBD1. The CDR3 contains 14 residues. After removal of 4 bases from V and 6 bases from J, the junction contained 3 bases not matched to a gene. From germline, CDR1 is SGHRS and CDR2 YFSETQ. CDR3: CASSPGQGDEKLFF. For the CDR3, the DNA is TGCGCCAGCAGCCCAGGACAGGGGGATGAAAAACTGTTTTTT.

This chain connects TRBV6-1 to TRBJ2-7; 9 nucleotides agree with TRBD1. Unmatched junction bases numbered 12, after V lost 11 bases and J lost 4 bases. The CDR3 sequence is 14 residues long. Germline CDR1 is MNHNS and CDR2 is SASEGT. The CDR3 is CAGRSGTGMYEQYF. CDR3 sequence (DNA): TGTGCCGGCCGATCCGGGACAGGGATGTACGAGCAGTACTTC.

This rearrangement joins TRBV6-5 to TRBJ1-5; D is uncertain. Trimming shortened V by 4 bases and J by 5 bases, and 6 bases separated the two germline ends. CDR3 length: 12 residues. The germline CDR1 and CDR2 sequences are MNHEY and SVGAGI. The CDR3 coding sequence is TGTGCCAGCAGTTCCCGGGATCAGCCCCAGCATTTT. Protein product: CASSSRDQPQHF.

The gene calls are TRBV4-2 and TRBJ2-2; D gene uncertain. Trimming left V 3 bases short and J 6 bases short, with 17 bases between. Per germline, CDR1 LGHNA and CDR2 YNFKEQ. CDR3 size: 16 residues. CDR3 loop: CASSQPPEPGAGELFF. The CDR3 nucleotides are TGTGCCAGCAGCCAGCCACCAGAGCCAGGCGCCGGGGAGCTGTTTTTT.

This chain's CDR3 is CASSLEVAGTSTDTQYF. In DNA form, the CDR3 reads TGCGCCAGCAGCTTGGAGGTAGCGGGCACAAGCACAGATACGCAGTATTTT. The chain uses TRBV5-1 and TRBJ2-3; 7 nucleotides line up with TRBD2. The CDR3 consists of 17 residues. The V gene end was trimmed by 0 bases and the J gene end by 0 bases; junction bases not matched to a gene: 7. Germline CDR1 and CDR2: SGHRS and YFSETQ.